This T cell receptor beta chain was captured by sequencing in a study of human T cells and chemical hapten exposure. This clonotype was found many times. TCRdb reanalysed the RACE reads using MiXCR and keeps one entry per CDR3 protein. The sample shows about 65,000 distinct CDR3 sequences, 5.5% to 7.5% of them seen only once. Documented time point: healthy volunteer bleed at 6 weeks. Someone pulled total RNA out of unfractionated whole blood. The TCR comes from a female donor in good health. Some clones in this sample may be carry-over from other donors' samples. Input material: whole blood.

The CDR3 region has the DNA TGTGCCAGCATCCAGCGACAGGGCTTAGAAAGCAATCAGCCCCAGCATTTT. Encoded protein: CASIQRQGLESNQPQHF. The chain employs TRBV2 and TRBJ1-5, with 7 bases matching TRBD1. CDR3 length: 17 residues. Germline loops: CDR1 SNHLY, CDR2 FYNNEI. V shed 7 bases and J 1 base; nucleotides not matched to a gene: 13.